This paragraph covers one TCR beta chain sequence. Reverse transcription used 0.5 to 1 ug RNA and random hexamers. TCRdb used MiXCR to reprocess the immunoSEQ multiplex PCR reads, holding one entry per CDR3 protein. The sample consists of approximately 70,000 distinct CDR3 sequences, around 93% of them appearing once. The data are from a study of CD8 T cells in Susac syndrome. The CDR3 length is 10 residues. Germline V gene lookup returns CDR1 SGHTA and CDR2 FQGTGA. Controls matched for age and sex were healthy donors. Specimen: CD8+ T cells from PBMCs. The chain links TRBV7-3 to TRBJ2-2; D remains unclear. The clonotype originates from a human donor in good health. CDR3 DNA sequence: TGTGACTTGGGGACCGGGGAGCTGTTTTTT. This gives the protein CDLGTGELFF.